These T cell receptor beta chains were read from a single sample in a study of CDR3 diversity in severe acne. TCRdb redid the calling of the PCR reads with MiXCR, one entry per CDR3 protein. The sample includes 97,000 or so distinct CDR3 sequences, about half seen only once; the top ten take around 11%. Sequenced sample: blood. These receptors were taken from a male donor with acne. Both conserved end residues are part of each CDR3. The D gene is left open where the match is weak. Size is omitted from some rows. Given values are once, few, many or a class for expanded clones.

V: TRBV19; D: NA; J: TRBJ1-1; size: NA; DNA: TGTGCCAGTAGGGATCTATCGGACACTGAAGCTTTCTTT; CDR3: CASRDLSDTEAFF
V: TRBV7-6; D: NA; J: TRBJ2-1; size: many; DNA: TGTGCCAGCAGCTTAGGAGGGTCGGGCCTCTACAATGAGCAGTTCTTC; CDR3: CASSLGGSGLYNEQFF
V: TRBV25-1; D: NA; J: TRBJ1-6; size: once; DNA: TGTGCCAGCAGCCCGAGGACAGTTAGTTCACCCCTCCACTTT; CDR3: CASSPRTVSSPLHF
V: TRBV7-9; D: NA; J: TRBJ2-7; size: many; DNA: TGTGCCAGCAGCTCGCCGCTAACGGTTGTACCCGAGCAGTACTTC; CDR3: CASSSPLTVVPEQYF
V: TRBV7-2; D: NA; J: TRBJ2-5; size: NA; DNA: TGTGCCAGCAGCTTGAATAGATGGGAGACCCAGTACTTC; CDR3: CASSLNRWETQYF
V: TRBV20-1; D: TRBD2; J: TRBJ2-7; size: NA; DNA: TGCAGTGCTTTTCGGACTAGCGGGAGGGGCGTATACGAGCAGTACTTC; CDR3: CSAFRTSGRGVYEQYF
V: TRBV10-3; D: NA; J: TRBJ2-6; size: NA; DNA: TGTGCCATCAGTGAGCGGGCGGCGCGGAGCTCTGGGGCCAACGTCCTGACTTTC; CDR3: CAISERAARSSGANVLTF
V: TRBV24-1; D: NA; J: TRBJ2-3; size: few; DNA: TGTGCCACCAGGGCACCTGACACAGATACGCAGTATTTT; CDR3: CATRAPDTDTQYF
V: TRBV11-2; D: NA; J: TRBJ2-3; size: many; DNA: TGTGCCAGCAGAACGACAGCGGGTACAGATACGCAGTATTTT; CDR3: CASRTTAGTDTQYF
V: TRBV5-1; D: TRBD2; J: TRBJ2-1; size: NA; DNA: TGCGCCAGCAGCTCACCGGGACTAAGAGATGAGCAGTTCTTC; CDR3: CASSSPGLRDEQFF
V: TRBV7-2; D: TRBD1; J: TRBJ1-3; size: once; DNA: TGTGCCAGCAGCTTCCTTTGGACAGGGAGGGGAAACACCATATATTTT; CDR3: CASSFLWTGRGNTIYF
V: TRBV29-1; D: TRBD2; J: TRBJ2-7; size: NA; DNA: TGCAGCGACCGGACTAGCGGGAGGGGCCCGTGGGACGAGCAGTACTTC; CDR3: CSDRTSGRGPWDEQYF
V: TRBV10-3; D: NA; J: TRBJ1-1; size: NA; DNA: TGTGCCAGCAGCATGGGGGGAATGAACACTGAAGCTTTCTTT; CDR3: CASSMGGMNTEAFF
V: TRBV2; D: TRBD2; J: TRBJ2-7; size: many; DNA: TGTGCCAGCAGTGAGAGCGGGAGCTACGAGCAGTACTTC; CDR3: CASSESGSYEQYF
V: TRBV10-2; D: NA; J: TRBJ2-2; size: many; DNA: TGCGCCAGCGGGGTAGCGGCGAACACCGGGGAGCTGTTTTTT; CDR3: CASGVAANTGELFF
V: TRBV20-1; D: NA; J: TRBJ2-3; size: medium-sized; DNA: TGCAGTGCTAGAGAGGGGCAGGGTGCCGTGCCGCAGTATTTT; CDR3: CSAREGQGAVPQYF
V: TRBV25-1; D: TRBD1; J: TRBJ2-5; size: few; DNA: TGTGCCAGCAGTGAGACAGGGGTGGAGACCCAGTACTTC; CDR3: CASSETGVETQYF
V: TRBV12-3/TRBV12-4; D: TRBD2; J: TRBJ2-1; size: many; DNA: TGTGCCAGCGCAGCGGGGTCCTACAATGAGCAGTTCTTC; CDR3: CASAAGSYNEQFF
V: TRBV7-9; D: NA; J: TRBJ1-6; size: NA; DNA: TGTGCCAGCAGCTATAGGGCGGGAGCACCCCTCCACTTT; CDR3: CASSYRAGAPLHF
V: TRBV20-1; D: TRBD1; J: TRBJ2-2; size: NA; DNA: TGCAGTGCTAGGGACAGGGGGCTAAGGGCCGGGGAGCTGTTTTTT; CDR3: CSARDRGLRAGELFF
V: TRBV20-1; D: NA; J: TRBJ2-5; size: NA; DNA: TGCAGTGCTAGAGATCCAGCACGAGAGACCCAGTACTTC; CDR3: CSARDPARETQYF
V: TRBV7-9; D: TRBD2; J: TRBJ2-2; size: NA; DNA: TGTGCCAGCAGCAATCCGGGACTAGCGGGAGGAGGGACCGGGGAGCTGTTTTTT; CDR3: CASSNPGLAGGGTGELFF
V: TRBV7-2; D: TRBD2; J: TRBJ2-7; size: NA; DNA: TGTGCCAGCAGCATCGCGCGGGAGGGCGGCTACGAGCAGTACTTC; CDR3: CASSIAREGGYEQYF
V: TRBV14; D: NA; J: TRBJ2-5; size: NA; DNA: TGTGCCAGCAGCCCTACCCGAGGGAGTTTCATATTTGGTGAGACCCAGTACTTC; CDR3: CASSPTRGSFIFGETQYF
V: TRBV12-3/TRBV12-4; D: NA; J: TRBJ2-6; size: NA; DNA: TGTGCCAGCAGTCGGACTTCCCTCTCTGGGGCCAACGTCCTGACTTTC; CDR3: CASSRTSLSGANVLTF
V: TRBV9; D: NA; J: TRBJ2-5; size: many; DNA: TGTGCCAGCAGCGTAGATCAGACCCAGTACTTC; CDR3: CASSVDQTQYF
V: TRBV15; D: TRBD2; J: TRBJ2-3; size: once; DNA: TGTGCCACCAGCAGAGGAACCCTAGCGGGAGGGCCGGTTGATACGCAGTATTTT; CDR3: CATSRGTLAGGPVDTQYF
V: TRBV5-1; D: TRBD2; J: TRBJ2-5; size: once; DNA: TGCGCCAGCAGTCCGGGACTAGCGGGGCTCCAAGAGACCCAGTACTTC; CDR3: CASSPGLAGLQETQYF
V: TRBV6-1; D: NA; J: TRBJ1-4; size: few; DNA: TGTGCCAGCAGAGAAACAGGGAGAGGTGAAAAACTGTTTTTT; CDR3: CASRETGRGEKLFF
V: TRBV15; D: NA; J: TRBJ1-2; size: NA; DNA: TGTGCCACCAGCAGAGGGGATGTCCTTCAGGGCTACACCTTC; CDR3: CATSRGDVLQGYTF
V: TRBV7-2; D: NA; J: TRBJ1-1; size: NA; DNA: TGTGCCAGCAGCACTTCCTGGGATAACACTGAAGCTTTCTTT; CDR3: CASSTSWDNTEAFF
V: TRBV25-1; D: TRBD2; J: TRBJ2-7; size: NA; DNA: TGTGCCAGCAGAAACATCGGGACTATCATCTACGAGCAGTACTTC; CDR3: CASRNIGTIIYEQYF
V: TRBV24-1; D: NA; J: TRBJ2-6; size: few; DNA: TGTGCCACCAGTAATCGGTCAACTGGGGCCAACGTCCTGACTTTC; CDR3: CATSNRSTGANVLTF
V: TRBV12-3/TRBV12-4; D: TRBD1; J: TRBJ2-4; size: few; DNA: TGTGCCAGCAGTTTAGGTGTCAGGGGGCAAAAAAACATTCAGTACTTC; CDR3: CASSLGVRGQKNIQYF
V: TRBV6-5; D: NA; J: TRBJ2-2; size: few; DNA: TGTGCCAGCAGCAAGACTTTTACCGGGGAGCTGTTTTTT; CDR3: CASSKTFTGELFF
V: TRBV29-1; D: TRBD1; J: TRBJ1-2; size: many; DNA: TGCAGCGTTGAAGCACCAGACAGGGCCCGATCGTCAAACTATGGCTACACCTTC; CDR3: CSVEAPDRARSSNYGYTF
V: TRBV10-2; D: NA; J: TRBJ2-7; size: NA; DNA: TGCGCCTCCACCCCGAGTAACCTATTCTACGAGCAGTACTTC; CDR3: CASTPSNLFYEQYF
V: TRBV7-2; D: NA; J: TRBJ2-1; size: many; DNA: TGTGCCAGCAGCTTAACGGGGAAAGGGTCCTACAATGAGCAGTTCTTC; CDR3: CASSLTGKGSYNEQFF
V: TRBV4-2; D: TRBD2; J: TRBJ2-3; size: many; DNA: TGTGCCAGCAGCCGAGGGAGCGGGGACACAGATACGCAGTATTTT; CDR3: CASSRGSGDTDTQYF
V: TRBV9; D: NA; J: TRBJ2-7; size: NA; DNA: TGTGCCAGCAGTGCACACAACGGGGTTGCCTACGAGCAGTACTTC; CDR3: CASSAHNGVAYEQYF
V: TRBV4-2; D: TRBD1; J: TRBJ2-5; size: NA; DNA: TGTGCCAGCAGAAACGGACAGGGTGAGGGAGAGACCCAGTACTTC; CDR3: CASRNGQGEGETQYF
V: TRBV4-1; D: NA; J: TRBJ2-2; size: NA; DNA: TGCGCCAGCAGCGGTTCGGGTGGGACCGGGGAGCTGTTTTTT; CDR3: CASSGSGGTGELFF
V: TRBV10-2; D: NA; J: TRBJ1-1; size: NA; DNA: TGCGCCAGCAGTGAGTCGCGGACGGCCTACACTGAAGCTTTCTTT; CDR3: CASSESRTAYTEAFF
V: TRBV20-1; D: TRBD1; J: TRBJ1-4; size: NA; DNA: TGCAGTGCTAGTGTCAGGGTGGACAGGGAGTATGAAAAACTGTTTTTT; CDR3: CSASVRVDREYEKLFF
V: TRBV20-1; D: TRBD2; J: TRBJ2-1; size: once; DNA: TGCAGTGCTCGGGTTCAAAAAGCGGGGACGACCTATGAGCAGTTCTTC; CDR3: CSARVQKAGTTYEQFF
V: TRBV28; D: TRBD2; J: TRBJ2-3; size: NA; DNA: TGTGCCAGCAGGAACGGGGGGGCCCCGGGTACGCAGTATTTT; CDR3: CASRNGGAPGTQYF
V: TRBV2; D: NA; J: TRBJ2-2; size: medium-sized; DNA: TGTGCCAGCAGTGGGAAATCTTACACCGGGGAGCTGTTTTTT; CDR3: CASSGKSYTGELFF
V: TRBV5-6; D: TRBD1; J: TRBJ1-1; size: NA; DNA: TGTGCCAGCACTTCGGGACAGGGGACCACTGAAGCTTTCTTT; CDR3: CASTSGQGTTEAFF